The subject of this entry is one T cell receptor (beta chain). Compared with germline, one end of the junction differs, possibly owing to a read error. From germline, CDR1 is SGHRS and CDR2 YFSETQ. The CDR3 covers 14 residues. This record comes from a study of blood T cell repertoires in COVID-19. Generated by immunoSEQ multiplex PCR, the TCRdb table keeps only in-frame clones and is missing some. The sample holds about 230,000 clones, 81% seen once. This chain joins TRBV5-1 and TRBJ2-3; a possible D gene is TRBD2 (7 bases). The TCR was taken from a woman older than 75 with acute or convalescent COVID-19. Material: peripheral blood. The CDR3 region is CASSPSEWRGPEGF. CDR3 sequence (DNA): TGCGCCAGCAGCCCGTCCGAATGGCGGGGGCCCGAGGGATTT.